The rows below give T cell receptor beta chains drawn from one sample of a study of regulatory T cells in long-lasting Graves disease. TCRdb reprocessed the multiplex PCR reads via MiXCR and lists one record per CDR3 protein. The table has about 620,000 distinct CDR3 sequences, around 17% seen once; the top ten hold under 20%. This sample was shared with a second study, whose subject was T cells in Graves' hyperthyroidism and ophthalmopathy.

This specimen was peripheral blood mononuclear cells (PBMCs), taken at new diagnosis, from a patient treated with antithyroid drugs. These receptors all come from a young woman with Graves disease. The CDR3 runs from the conserved cysteine through the conserved F or W. A D gene is named only where the DNA matches it firmly. Some rows mark clone size as missing; the rest say once, few, many or name a class of expanded clone.

v_gene	j_gene	abundance	d_gene	CDR3nt	CDR3aa
TRBV10-3	TRBJ1-2	.	.	TGTGCCATCAGAAAGACAGAATTCTATGGCTACACCTTC	CAIRKTEFYGYTF
TRBV12-3/TRBV12-4	TRBJ2-1	many	TRBD1	TGTGCCAGCAGCTCCGGACAGGGGGCGCAGGGTGGGCAGTTCTTC	CASSSGQGAQGGQFF
TRBV11-2	TRBJ1-4	many	TRBD1	TGTGCCAGCAGCCCCGGACAGGGAGTGGAAAAACTGTTTTTT	CASSPGQGVEKLFF
TRBV28	TRBJ2-7	.	.	TGTGCCAGCATCTCGGCGTCTGTCGTTTACGAGCAGTACTTC	CASISASVVYEQYF
TRBV9	TRBJ1-4	.	TRBD1	TGTGCCAGCAGCGAAACCGGGACAGCACATAATGAAAAACTGTTTTTT	CASSETGTAHNEKLFF
TRBV2	TRBJ1-2	.	.	TGTGCCAGCAGTGACGCAGGGCTCGGCTACACCTTC	CASSDAGLGYTF
TRBV27	TRBJ2-1	once	TRBD2	TGTGCCAGCAGTTACGGGAGGACCTTGACCGAGCAGTTCTTC	CASSYGRTLTEQFF
TRBV2	TRBJ1-1	many	.	TGTGGGGTGGGGCAGTACACTGAAGCTTTCTTT	CGVGQYTEAFF
TRBV5-1	TRBJ2-7	many	.	TGCGCCAGCAGCTTGAGCAGGGGATCCGAGCAGTACTTC	CASSLSRGSEQYF
TRBV11-2	TRBJ1-1	few	.	TGTGCCAGCAGCTTAATCAGAAGGCGGGGTGCGAACACTGAAGCTTTCTTT	CASSLIRRRGANTEAFF
TRBV12-3/TRBV12-4	TRBJ2-2	few	TRBD2	TGTGCCAGCAGTTTTCATCTGGGGACTAGCGGGATCGCCGGGGAGCTGTTTTTT	CASSFHLGTSGIAGELFF
TRBV12-3/TRBV12-4	TRBJ1-5	.	.	TGTGCCAGCAAGAAAATGGGTCAGCCCCAGCATTTT	CASKKMGQPQHF
TRBV12-3/TRBV12-4	TRBJ2-1	.	.	TGTGCCAGCCTAGGCGGGCAGGGTTCGGCAAGCTCCTACAATGAGCAGTTCTTC	CASLGGQGSASSYNEQFF
TRBV29-1	TRBJ2-3	many	.	TGCAGCGCTCTTTTGGGAGATACGCAGTATTTT	CSALLGDTQYF
TRBV6-1	TRBJ2-3	.	TRBD2	TGTGCCAGCAGGCGGACTAGCGGAACTGCTAGCACAGATACGCAGTATTTT	CASRRTSGTASTDTQYF
TRBV19	TRBJ1-1	.	.	TGTGCCAGTAGTGCCGACCTTGGACGAGGGAACACTGAAGCTTTCTTT	CASSADLGRGNTEAFF
TRBV7-9	TRBJ2-5	few	TRBD2	TGTGCCAGCAGCCGCTGGACGGGTAGCGGGAGGGAGCAAGAGACCCAGTACTTC	CASSRWTGSGREQETQYF
TRBV27	TRBJ1-2	few	.	TGTGCCAGCAGGGCCGACGGGCTATATGGCTACACCTTC	CASRADGLYGYTF
TRBV7-3	TRBJ2-1	many	.	TGTGCCAGCAGCCAGACCCCGGGACGCTACAATGAGCAGTTCTTC	CASSQTPGRYNEQFF
TRBV2	TRBJ1-6	many	.	TGTGCCAGCAGGATAACTGGGGAATCACCCCTCCACTTT	CASRITGESPLHF
TRBV2	TRBJ1-2	.	.	TGTGCCAGCAGTGAAATCCCCGGACGGGGGGTAGGCTACACCTTC	CASSEIPGRGVGYTF
TRBV15	TRBJ2-7	.	TRBD1	TGTGCCACCAGGCCGGTCGGGACAGGGACCTACGAGCAGTACTTC	CATRPVGTGTYEQYF
TRBV20-1	TRBJ2-3	.	.	TGCAGTGTATACGGGGCGACTAGCACAGATACGCAGTATTTT	CSVYGATSTDTQYF
TRBV5-5	TRBJ1-2	few	.	TGTGCCAGCAGCTTTAACAGGGTAGTCGGGGGCTACACCTTC	CASSFNRVVGGYTF
TRBV28	TRBJ1-1	.	.	TGTGCCAGCAGTTTACTATACTCAGGGACGGGTGGCACTGAAGCTTTCTTT	CASSLLYSGTGGTEAFF
TRBV6-1	TRBJ1-3	few	.	TGTGCCAGCACCCAAACCCGGGGAAGCTCTGGAAACACCATATATTTT	CASTQTRGSSGNTIYF
TRBV30	TRBJ2-7	many	TRBD2	TGTGCCTGGAAGGTGGGAGGGAGCTACGAGCAGTACTTC	CAWKVGGSYEQYF
TRBV27	TRBJ2-2	many	.	TGTGCCAGCAGTCCCAGGGGTACGAACACCGGGGAGCTGTTTTTT	CASSPRGTNTGELFF
TRBV20-1	TRBJ2-3	.	TRBD1	TGCAGTGAAGCGGACAGGGGGAACACAGATACGCAGTATTTT	CSEADRGNTDTQYF
TRBV20-1	TRBJ1-6	.	TRBD1	TGCAGTGCTACCTCCAGGGGGGAGAACTCACCCCTCCACTTT	CSATSRGENSPLHF
TRBV2	TRBJ1-1	many	.	TGTGCCAGCAGACAGAGTAACACTGAAGCTTTCTTT	CASRQSNTEAFF
TRBV20-1	TRBJ2-2	few	TRBD1	TGCAGTGCTAGAGGGACCGGGACAGGGGGTACCGGGGAGCTGTTTTTT	CSARGTGTGGTGELFF
TRBV28	TRBJ1-6	few	.	TGTGCCAGCAGAGGGAGCTCCTATAATTCACCCCTCCACTTT	CASRGSSYNSPLHF
TRBV18	TRBJ2-7	.	.	TGTGCCAGCTCACCAGAGCTTGGGGGCGCAAGTTCCGAGCAGTACTTC	CASSPELGGASSEQYF
TRBV2	TRBJ2-2	many	.	TGTGCCAGCACCTCGGGACCGCGCACCGGGGAGCTGTTTTTT	CASTSGPRTGELFF
TRBV28	TRBJ2-5	few	TRBD2	TGTGCCAGCAGTCCCGGGGGGGCAGGGTTTAAAGAGACCCAGTACTTC	CASSPGGAGFKETQYF
TRBV10-3	TRBJ2-3	.	.	TGTGCCATCAGTGATCAAAGTAGGGTTCTGACCGGAGATGGGCAGTATTTT	CAISDQSRVLTGDGQYF
TRBV7-8	TRBJ2-1	.	TRBD2	TGTGCCAGCAGCCCCCTAGCGGGAGGCCTGAGTGAGCAGTTCTTC	CASSPLAGGLSEQFF
TRBV3-1	TRBJ2-1	many	.	TGTGCCAGCAGCGTGTGGGGTCCCTACAATGAGCAGTTCTTC	CASSVWGPYNEQFF
TRBV7-9	TRBJ2-7	many	TRBD2	TGTGCCAGCAGCGCGAGCGGGAGGCCCTACTACGAGCAGTACTTC	CASSASGRPYYEQYF
TRBV20-1	TRBJ1-5	many	.	TGCAGTGCTAGAGATGAGTTGGATCAGCCCCAGCATTTT	CSARDELDQPQHF